Here is one T cell receptor beta chain with its context. The sample belongs to a study of blood T cell repertoires in COVID-19. Study information: Material from acute and convalescent COVID-19 was sourced from the United States, Italy and Spain. PBMCs, B-cell-depleted T cells, or T cells were the source of the cDNA or gDNA that made up the material.

CDR3 size: 14 residues. The V and J ends lost 5 bases and 3 bases, in that order; junction bases with no gene match: 2. Germline V gene lookup returns CDR1 SNHLY and CDR2 FYNNEI. Under the authors' procedure: How many nucleated cells were present was estimated from reference gene primer amplification. Clones were read by immunoSEQ multiplex PCR, and TCRdb kept only the in-frame ones, dropping some. V, J and clone size were drawn from that table, and D and trimming were deduced from the DNA. The table lists 100,000 to 150,000 clones, more than 80% of them singletons. This receptor was taken from a woman aged 80 or over with COVID-19, enrolled during active disease. This chain uses TRBV2 with TRBJ2-7, with 12 bases matching TRBD2. Source material: peripheral blood. CDR3 amino acids: CASSPGLAGYEQYF. For the CDR3, the DNA is TGTGCCAGCAGTCCGGGACTAGCGGGCTACGAGCAGTACTTC.